This T cell receptor (beta chain) was identified during a study of human thymus T cells. The CDR3 loop spans 16 amino acids. Germline V gene data show CDR1 as SGHNT and CDR2 as YYREEE (reference sequence). V dropped 4 bases and J dropped 6; count of bases not matched to a gene: 12. Sequencing was performed with immunoSEQ multiplex PCR; in TCRdb, only in-frame clones are kept and a portion is missing. Among 46,000 or so clones listed, around 93% were seen once. This receptor was identified in a girl in the first two years of life with a congenital heart defect but otherwise immunologically healthy. The material sequenced was blood. V gene TRBV5-4 combines with J gene TRBJ2-1; 8 nucleotides line up with TRBD2. The CDR3 spells CASSHKTSGRFNEQFF. CDR3 DNA sequence: TGTGCCAGCAGCCATAAAACTAGCGGACGATTCAATGAGCAGTTCTTC.